The entry below gives a single T cell receptor beta chain sequence along with its context. Its antigen has not been determined. Base qualities were left out, and no much larger clone turns up one base away. This sample was taken from a study of blood T cell repertoires in COVID-19 (dated by TCRdb to 2019 to 2021). Some background on the complete study: Collaborator samples came from the United States, Italy and Spain and covered acute and convalescent phases of COVID-19. The prospective study material was composed of cDNA or gDNA derived from T cells, B-cell-depleted T cells, or PBMCs. Subjects who had been exposed to COVID-19, were actively infected with it, or had recovered from it provided the deeply sampled blood TCRbeta repertoires that made up the dataset. The repertoires were released in a freely available public database intended as a resource for research on the immune response to SARS-CoV-2. The samples were drawn from the first 160 participants of the ongoing ImmuneRACE study and from about 1,200 subjects provided by 6 global collaborators. A de-identified subject ID, COVID-19 status, age in years and sex were almost always included in the sample metadata. Where available, HLA class I and class II types were obtained from metadata supplied by the sample provider rather than from assay-based typing. The study at large found these results: The amount of clinical and demographic metadata varied by source and participant and was provided uncurated.

Participants in the prospective study were enrolled through a virtual design, were aged about 18 to 89 years, and lived in approximately 25 United States geographic areas. To assign participants to cohorts, the prospective study relied on clinical history that participants themselves reported in a screening survey and a study questionnaire. Recovered participants in ImmuneRACE Cohort 3 were defined as having two consecutive negative NP/OP PCR tests, clearance from a healthcare professional, or resolution of symptoms. Each participant in the prospective study had whole blood, serum and a nasopharyngeal or oropharyngeal swab collected by mobile phlebotomists. Prospective study participants could optionally give additional blood draws and questionnaires over an approximately 2-month period. Blood samples from the prospective study were shipped frozen or at room temperature prior to DNA extraction.

TCRbeta CDR3 regions were amplified from genomic DNA by means of the immunoSEQ Assay, a bias-controlled multiplex PCR. The published analysis was carried out like this. Nucleated cell counts per sample were estimated from amplification of reference gene primers within the assay. To quantify the absolute abundance of each unique TCRbeta CDR3 rearrangement, sequence reads were collapsed and filtered. For each sample, productive Simpson clonality was calculated by taking the square root of Simpson's diversity index across productive rearrangements. Here the immuneACCESS table is served through TCRdb, limited to in-frame sequences with V and J called. Missing clones are a known gap in these copies; in checked studies unresolved V genes cover under half, and the rest lacks a known reason. The V and J calls and clone size come from that table; D and trimming were worked out from the DNA. The sample records around 300,000 clones, around 86% of which are singletons. Of the sample, 2.6% is held by the ten largest clones.

From its cysteine to its phenylalanine, the CDR3 spans 13 amino acids. CDR3 DNA only is kept here, 39 bases in frame from base 1. V gives up 2 bases and J gives up 6 bases, and the segment between their germline ends measures 10 bases. As encoded in the germline V gene (reference sequence), CDR1 is SEHNR while CDR2 is FQNEAQ. The sequence derives from a woman younger than 35 who had recovered from COVID-19. Sequences were obtained from PBMCs or T cells enriched from blood (not recorded which). The chain is made from TRBV7-9 and TRBJ1-2; no D gene can be assigned with confidence. This receptor carries the CDR3 CASSLPGGNGYTF. DNA sequence: TGTGCCAGCAGCTTACCCGGCGGTAATGGCTACACCTTC.